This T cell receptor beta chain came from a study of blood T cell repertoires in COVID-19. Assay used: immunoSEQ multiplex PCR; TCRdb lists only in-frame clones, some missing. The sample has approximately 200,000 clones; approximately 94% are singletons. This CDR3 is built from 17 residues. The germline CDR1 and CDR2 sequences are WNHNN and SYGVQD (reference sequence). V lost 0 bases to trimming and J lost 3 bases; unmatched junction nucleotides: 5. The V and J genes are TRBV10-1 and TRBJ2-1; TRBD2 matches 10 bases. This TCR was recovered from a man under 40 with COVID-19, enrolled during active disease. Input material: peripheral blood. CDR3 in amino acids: CASSESRAGGSYNEQFF. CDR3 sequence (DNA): TGCGCCAGCAGTGAGTCCCGAGCGGGGGGGAGCTACAATGAGCAGTTCTTC.